Following are 28 T cell receptor beta chains from one sample sequenced in a study of cytomegalovirus exposure and HLA in healthy donors. PCR employed 60 Vbeta and 13 Jbeta primers. The assay was immunoSEQ multiplex PCR, and TCRdb's table has in-frame clones only and misses some. The sample has some 150,000 clones, more than 65% seen once; the top ten hold 1.5% to 2%. The sequenced sample was PBMCs. These receptors came from a woman between 25 and 40 years old in good health and CMV-seronegative.

Only one count was recorded for this clone. The chain links TRBV7-9 to TRBJ2-7; 7 bases are a match to TRBD2. The CDR3 covers 12 residues. Germline-derived CDR1 and CDR2 are SEHNR and FQNEAQ (reference sequence). After removal of 10 bases from V and 6 bases from J, the junction contained 9 bases not matched to a gene. The CDR3 here is CATGRGTTEQYF. The DNA of the CDR3 is TGTGCCACGGGGCGGGGGACCACCGAGCAGTACTTC.

This clone was counted a few times. V gene TRBV27 combines with J gene TRBJ2-7; 11 bases align to TRBD1. Germline CDR1 reads MNHEY; CDR2 reads SMNVEV (reference sequence). The CDR3 loop spans 14 amino acids. The V and J ends lost 6 bases and 7 bases, in that order; junction bases with no gene match: 8. CDR3 nucleotide sequence: TGTGCCAGCAGGGGACAGGGGGGTCGGGGAGAGCAGTACGTC. Residues: CASRGQGGRGEQYV.

The chain uses TRBV5-6 and TRBJ1-2; no firm D call. With 5 bases removed from V and 5 bases from J, the gap between germline ends came to 16 bases. The length of the CDR3 is 14 residues. The V gene's germline CDR1 is SGHDT and CDR2 YYEEEE. The CDR3 DNA reads TGTGCCAGCAGTTTCGCGGGGTCCCCTTATGGCTACACCTTC. Translating it yields CASSFAGSPYGYTF.

About this clone itself: Other DNA sequences in the sample encode the same CDR3. The chain is built from TRBV7-9 and TRBJ2-5; D gene unclear. The V end was cut by 3 bases, the J end by 5 bases, with 4 bases between. Germline assignment: CDR1 SEHNR and CDR2 FQNEAQ (reference sequence). The CDR3 covers 11 residues. The DNA of the CDR3 is TGTGCCAGCAGCTTCTCGGAGACCCAGTACTTC. Translating it yields CASSFSETQYF.

This clone counts as medium-sized. The chain has TRBV5-8 and TRBJ2-7; D may be TRBD2 (5 bases). Germline V gene lookup returns CDR1 SGHTS and CDR2 YDEGEE. The CDR3 spans 13 residues. Trimming took 4 bases from V and 5 from J, leaving 13 bases between them. As DNA, the CDR3 is TGTGCCAGCAGCGCAAGAGGGAACCACGAGCAGTACTTC. Its translation: CASSARGNHEQYF.

CDR3: CASSLHGTEYYEQYV. In DNA, the CDR3 is TGTGCCAGCAGCTTACACGGGACAGAATACTACGAGCAGTACGTC. V usage is TRBV7-2 and J usage is TRBJ2-7, with 7 bases that match TRBD1. With 2 bases clipped from V and 3 bases from J, the junction kept 7 bases outside the gene matches. From germline, CDR1 is SGHTA and CDR2 FQGNSA. There are 15 residues in the CDR3.

The J gene is TRBJ1-1, the V gene TRBV12-5; D call uncertain. The CDR3 length is 14 residues. From germline, CDR1 is LGHNT and CDR2 FRNRAP. Trimming cost V 4 bases and J 0 bases, with 9 bases left between them. CDR3 nucleotide sequence: TGTGCTAGTGGTTCCGGAGGGATGAACACTGAAGCTTTCTTT. Its translation is CASGSGGMNTEAFF.

This rearrangement joins TRBV6-5 to TRBJ2-2; TRBD1 is a possible D gene (6 bases). The germline gives CDR1 MNHEY, CDR2 SVGAGI. This CDR3 spans 14 amino acids. V was trimmed by 6 bases and J by 1 base, leaving 9 bases between them. The CDR3 DNA reads TGTGCCAGCAGACCGGGACAGAACACCGGGGAGCTGTTTTTT. Residues: CASRPGQNTGELFF.

This clone was counted between two and nine times. J is TRBJ2-2 and V is TRBV2; 7 bases align to TRBD2. Germline-derived CDR1 and CDR2 are SNHLY and FYNNEI. This CDR3 is 14 amino acids long. V was clipped by 5 bases and J by 7 bases; unmatched bases: 7. This chain's CDR3 is CASSLGLEGGELFF. The CDR3 nucleotides read TGTGCCAGCAGTTTAGGACTAGAAGGCGGGGAGCTGTTTTTT.

The chain is built from TRBV7-6 and TRBJ2-7; 11 nucleotides match TRBD2. The germline gives CDR1 SGHVS, CDR2 FNYEAQ. This CDR3 is built from 15 residues. The V segment lost 5 bases and the J segment 4 bases; nucleotides outside the gene matches: 7. CDR3 sequence (DNA): TGTGCCAGCAGCCCAGTAGCGGGAGGGCGATACGAGCAGTACTTC. This gives the protein CASSPVAGGRYEQYF.

This clone has more than one count but fewer than ten. The V and J genes are TRBV29-1 and TRBJ2-5; 9 bases fit TRBD1. The germline CDR1 and CDR2 sequences are SQVTM and ANQGSEA. With V trimmed by 6 bases and J by 5 bases, 7 bases remained unmatched. There are 13 residues in the CDR3. CDR3 bases: TGCAGCGTAGCGGGACAGGGCGGGGAGACCCAGTACTTC. Encoded protein: CSVAGQGGETQYF.

This clone was seen more than once but under ten times. J is TRBJ2-1 and V is TRBV9, with 7 bases matching TRBD1. The CDR3 is 18 amino acids. Trimming cost V 4 bases and J 0 bases; bases outside gene matches: 13. Germline assignment: CDR1 SGDLS and CDR2 YYNGEE. The CDR3 reads CASSPGQDGTLSYNEQFF. In DNA form, the CDR3 reads TGTGCCAGCAGCCCTGGACAGGATGGGACGCTCTCCTACAATGAGCAGTTCTTC.

The chain recombines TRBV28 with TRBJ1-5; no clear D gene. The CDR3 has 12 residues. Germline loops: CDR1 MDHEN, CDR2 SYDVKM. Trimming left V 2 bases short and J 6 bases short, with 5 bases between. As DNA, the CDR3 is TGTGCCAGCAGTTTAACTTCTCAGCCCCAGCATTTT. It yields the protein CASSLTSQPQHF.

This chain uses TRBV7-6 with TRBJ1-2; 8 bases fit TRBD1. V lost 4 bases, J lost 7 bases, and 8 bases stayed unmatched. The CDR3 contains 14 residues. Germline lookup yields CDR1 SGHVS and CDR2 FNYEAQ. CDR3 region: CASSSSGTGLGYTF. CDR3 in DNA: TGTGCCAGCAGCTCATCCGGGACAGGCCTTGGCTACACCTTC.

The gene calls are TRBV21-1 and TRBJ2-3; TRBD1, as called in the table, went unchecked against the DNA. TRBV21-1 is reported as a pseudogene. The CDR3 is made up of 18 amino acids. CDR3 sequence: CASSKEGASFCSTDTQYF. The CDR3 nucleotides are TGTGCCAGCAGCAAAGAGGGGGCCAGTTTCTGTAGCACAGATACGCAGTATTTT.

This chain connects TRBV4-1 to TRBJ2-7; 7 nucleotides match TRBD2. Germline V CDR1 and CDR2: MGHRA, YSYEKL. The CDR3 sequence is 17 residues long. V shed 1 base, J shed 0 bases, and the junction held 9 bases outside the gene matches. CDR3 sequence (DNA): TGCGCCAGCAGCCAAGTTCCGCTAGCGGCCAGCTCCTACGAGCAGTACTTC. Amino acid sequence: CASSQVPLAASSYEQYF.

This clone was counted only a few times. This chain joins TRBV5-6 and TRBJ2-7; tentative D call: TRBD2 (6 bases). Trimming removed 5 bases at V and 0 bases at J, with 12 bases between. Germline values: CDR1 SGHDT, CDR2 YYEEEE. The CDR3 extends over 14 amino acids. The CDR3 sequence: CASRPRDFSYEQYV. CDR3 sequence (DNA): TGTGCCAGCAGGCCCCGGGACTTCTCCTACGAGCAGTACGTC.

The chain links TRBV19 to TRBJ1-4, with TRBD1 matching 11 bases. CDR1 LNHDA and CDR2 SQIVND come from the germline V gene (reference sequence). The CDR3 runs to 15 residues. V lost 5 bases, J lost 8 bases, and 7 bases stayed unmatched. The CDR3 region is CASSPGQGAVEKLFF. As DNA, the CDR3 is TGTGCCAGTAGTCCCGGACAGGGGGCGGTCGAAAAACTGTTTTTT.

J is TRBJ1-2 and V is TRBV19; 9 bases align to TRBD1. The CDR3 is made up of 15 amino acids. CDR1 is LNHDA and CDR2 is SQIVND in the germline V gene (reference sequence). The V segment lost 3 bases and the J segment 7 bases; nucleotides outside the gene matches: 9. CDR3 nucleotides: TGTGCCAGTAGTATTTGGAACAGGGGGCTGAGTGGCTACACCTTC. Translating it yields CASSIWNRGLSGYTF.

A word on this clone: The sample carries other DNA sequences with the same CDR3. The CDR3 here is CASSPGQYTGELFF. CDR3 coding DNA: TGTGCCAGCTCTCCCGGACAGTACACCGGGGAGCTGTTTTTT. This chain joins TRBV18 and TRBJ2-2, with TRBD1 as a possible D gene (6 bases). The CDR3 totals 14 residues. Germline V gene sequence: CDR1 KGHSH, CDR2 LQKENI. Between the trimmed V and J ends, which lost 6 bases and 3 bases, there was a span of 11 bases. Together with reference TRBV18 and TRBJ2-2, the CDR3 gives the full variable domain: NAGVMQNPRHLVRRRGQEARLRCSPMKGHSHVYWYRQLPEEGLKFMVYLQKENIIDESGMPKERFSAEFPKEGPSILRIQQVVRGDSAAYFCASSPGQYTGELFFGEGSRLTVL.

This clone was observed once. This chain uses TRBV5-4 with TRBJ2-1, with 11 bases fitting TRBD2. The CDR3 loop spans 16 amino acids. V lost 4 bases, J lost 7 bases, and 10 bases stayed unmatched. CDR1 and CDR2 from the germline V gene are SGHNT and YYREEE (reference sequence). The CDR3 loop is CASSPPGLAASNEQFF. The CDR3 DNA follows: TGTGCCAGCAGCCCACCGGGACTAGCGGCCTCGAATGAGCAGTTCTTC.

This chain links TRBV5-1 with TRBJ2-5; 11 bases fit TRBD1. In germline, CDR1 is SGHRS, CDR2 YFSETQ. The CDR3 is 16 amino acids. V lost 0 bases to trimming and J lost 4 bases; unmatched junction nucleotides: 5. The CDR3 loop is CASSLGTGGRGETQYF. The CDR3 DNA reads TGCGCCAGCAGCTTGGGGACAGGGGGCCGGGGAGAGACCCAGTACTTC.

The chain is built from TRBV7-3 and TRBJ2-1, with 9 bases identical to TRBD2. Trimming cost V 6 bases and J 8 bases; bases outside gene matches: 8. This CDR3 has 14 amino acids. CDR1 and CDR2 from the germline V gene are SGHTA and FQGTGA. Here the CDR3 reads CASSDLAGSDEQFF. CDR3 DNA: TGTGCCAGCAGTGATCTAGCGGGATCGGATGAGCAGTTCTTC. The full variable domain, with the rest looked up from reference TRBV7-3 and TRBJ2-1, is GAGVSQTPSNKVTEKGKYVELRCDPISGHTALYWYRQSLGQGPEFLIYFQGTGAADDSGLPNDRFFAVRPEGSVSTLKIQRTERGDSAVYLCASSDLAGSDEQFFGPGTRLTVL.

The chain links TRBV28 to TRBJ2-1; 7 bases map to TRBD2. The trim removed 6 bases at V and 8 bases at J, leaving 13 bases unmatched. The CDR3 runs 15 residues. CDR1 and CDR2 (germline): MDHEN, SYDVKM. CDR3 region: CASSQQSASGHEQFF. The CDR3 DNA is TGTGCCAGCAGCCAACAAAGCGCTAGCGGACATGAGCAGTTCTTC.

J is TRBJ2-4 and V is TRBV18, with unresolved D. Deletions cut 2 bases from V and 8 bases from J, with 10 bases between. Germline loops: CDR1 KGHSH, CDR2 LQKENI. This CDR3 is 13 amino acids long. This CDR3 is CASSPFDEDIQYF. The CDR3 bases are TGTGCCAGCTCACCATTCGACGAGGACATTCAGTACTTC.

This clone came up once. This rearrangement joins TRBV7-3 to TRBJ2-1; the D gene is possibly TRBD2 (6 bases). The germline V gene encodes CDR1 SGHTA and CDR2 FQGTGA. V lost 4 bases and J 4 bases, leaving 11 bases between the germline ends. The CDR3 spans 14 residues. CDR3 DNA: TGTGCCAGCAGCTCCGACGGGGGATACAATGAGCAGTTCTTC. Translation: CASSSDGGYNEQFF.

The V gene is TRBV6-5, the J gene TRBJ2-1; 8 nucleotides align to TRBD2. The CDR3 is 14 residues long. With V trimmed by 4 bases and J by 5 bases, 4 bases remained unmatched. Germline V CDR1 and CDR2: MNHEY, SVGAGI. The CDR3 sequence: CASSSGTRDNEQFF. CDR3 DNA: TGTGCCAGCAGTTCGGGGACTAGGGACAATGAGCAGTTCTTC.

The V and J genes are TRBV13 and TRBJ1-3, with D hard to call. This CDR3 has 15 residues. Trimming removed 3 bases from V and 0 bases from J, with 9 bases in between. CDR1 is PRHDT and CDR2 is FYEKMQ in the germline V gene (reference sequence). For the CDR3, the DNA is TGTGCCAGCAGCTTCGAGGTCTCCTCTGGAAACACCATATATTTT. Its translation: CASSFEVSSGNTIYF.